This T cell receptor (beta chain) was obtained from a study of cytomegalovirus exposure and HLA in healthy donors. At the level of the study: From donors who were HLA-typed, an early data release held 75 million to 85 million unique TCRs.

This PCR relied on a set of 60 Vbeta primers and 13 Jbeta primers. Sequenced by immunoSEQ multiplex PCR; TCRdb stores in-frame clones only, minus some. Of some 110,000 clones listed, about 70% are singletons. Findings of the study overall: Testing in vitro showed a few CMV-associated chains specific for CMV antigens.

The CDR3 is 15 amino acids. The V gene end was trimmed by 0 bases and the J gene end by 3 bases; junction bases not matched to a gene: 2. Germline-derived CDR1 and CDR2 are SGHNT and YYREEE (reference sequence). This clone was recorded once. Antigen specificity is unknown. The V and J genes are TRBV5-4 and TRBJ2-5, with 10 bases aligning to TRBD1. The clonotype was recovered from a man younger than 45 in good health and CMV-seronegative. The sample consisted of PBMCs. The CDR3 is CASSLVGQGKETQYF. The CDR3 DNA follows: TGTGCCAGCAGCTTGGTGGGACAGGGGAAAGAGACCCAGTACTTC.